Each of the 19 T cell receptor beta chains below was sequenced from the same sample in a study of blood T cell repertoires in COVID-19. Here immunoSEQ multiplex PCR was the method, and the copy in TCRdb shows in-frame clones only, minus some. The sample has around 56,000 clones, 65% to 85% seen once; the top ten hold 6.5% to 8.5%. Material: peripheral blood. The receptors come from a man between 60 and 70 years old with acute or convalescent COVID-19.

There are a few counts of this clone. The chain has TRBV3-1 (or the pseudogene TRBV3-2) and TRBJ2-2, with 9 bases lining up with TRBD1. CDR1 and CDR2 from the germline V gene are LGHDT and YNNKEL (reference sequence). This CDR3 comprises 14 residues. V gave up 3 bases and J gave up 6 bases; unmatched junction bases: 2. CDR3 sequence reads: CASSHGTGSGELFF. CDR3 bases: TGTGCCAGCAGCCACGGGACAGGGTCCGGGGAGCTGTTTTTT.

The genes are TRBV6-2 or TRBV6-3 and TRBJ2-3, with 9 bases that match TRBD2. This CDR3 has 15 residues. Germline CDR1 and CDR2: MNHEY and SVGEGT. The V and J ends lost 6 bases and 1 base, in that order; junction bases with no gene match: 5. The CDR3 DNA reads TGTGCCAGCAGCCCGAGACTAGCGGGCACAGATACGCAGTATTTT. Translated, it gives CASSPRLAGTDTQYF.

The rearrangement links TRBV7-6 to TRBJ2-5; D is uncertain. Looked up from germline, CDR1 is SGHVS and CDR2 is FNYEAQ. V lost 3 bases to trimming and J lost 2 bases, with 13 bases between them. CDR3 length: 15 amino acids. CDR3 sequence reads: CASSLTWQEQETQYF. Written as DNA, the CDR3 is TGTGCCAGCAGCTTGACATGGCAGGAACAAGAGACCCAGTACTTC. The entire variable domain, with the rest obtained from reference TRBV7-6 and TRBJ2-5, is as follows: GAGVSQSPRYKVTKRGQDVALRCDPISGHVSLYWYRQALGQGPEFLTYFNYEAQQDKSGLPNDRFSAERPEGSISTLTIQRTEQRDSAMYRCASSLTWQEQETQYFGPGTRLLVL.

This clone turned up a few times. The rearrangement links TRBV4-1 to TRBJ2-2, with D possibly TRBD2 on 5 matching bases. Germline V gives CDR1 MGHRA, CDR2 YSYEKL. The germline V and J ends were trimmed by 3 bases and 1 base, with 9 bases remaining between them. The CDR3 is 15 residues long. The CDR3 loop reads CASSQGGLNTGELFF. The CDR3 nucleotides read TGCGCCAGCAGCCAGGGCGGACTGAACACCGGGGAGCTGTTTTTT.

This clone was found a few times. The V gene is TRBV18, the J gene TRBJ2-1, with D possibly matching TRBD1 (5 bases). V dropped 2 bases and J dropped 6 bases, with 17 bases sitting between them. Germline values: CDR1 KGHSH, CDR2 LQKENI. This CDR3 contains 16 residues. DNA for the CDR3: TGTGCCAGCTCACCAGCAGGCGGCAGGGTGGGCAATGAGCAGTTCTTC. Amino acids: CASSPAGGRVGNEQFF.

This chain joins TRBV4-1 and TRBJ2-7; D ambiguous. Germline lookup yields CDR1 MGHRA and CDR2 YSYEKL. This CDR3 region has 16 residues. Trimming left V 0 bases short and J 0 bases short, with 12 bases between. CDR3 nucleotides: TGCGCCAGCAGCCAAGAGGTCAGGCCTTACTCCTACGAGCAGTACTTC. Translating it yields CASSQEVRPYSYEQYF.

The CDR3 loop reads CASSTDRGRDTEAFF. CDR3 nucleotide sequence: TGTGCCAGCAGTACCGACAGGGGGCGAGATACTGAAGCTTTCTTT. This rearrangement joins TRBV6-5 to TRBJ1-1, with 10 bases that match TRBD1. The CDR3 is 15 amino acids. Germline V CDR1 and CDR2: MNHEY, SVGAGI. The J segment lost 5 bases and the V segment lost 5 bases, leaving 8 bases of the junction unmatched.

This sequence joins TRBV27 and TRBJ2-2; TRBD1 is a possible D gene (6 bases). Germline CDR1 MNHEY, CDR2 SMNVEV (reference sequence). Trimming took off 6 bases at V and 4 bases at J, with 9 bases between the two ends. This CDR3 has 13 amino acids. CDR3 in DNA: TGTGCCAGCAGCTTGGACAGCACCGGGGAGCTGTTTTTT. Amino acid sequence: CASSLDSTGELFF.

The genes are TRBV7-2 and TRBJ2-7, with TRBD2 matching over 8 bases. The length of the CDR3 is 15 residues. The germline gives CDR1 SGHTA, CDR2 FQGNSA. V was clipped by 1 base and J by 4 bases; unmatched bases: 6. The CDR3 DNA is TGTGCCAGCAGCTTAGAGCGGGGGCCTTTTTACGAGCAGTACTTC. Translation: CASSLERGPFYEQYF.

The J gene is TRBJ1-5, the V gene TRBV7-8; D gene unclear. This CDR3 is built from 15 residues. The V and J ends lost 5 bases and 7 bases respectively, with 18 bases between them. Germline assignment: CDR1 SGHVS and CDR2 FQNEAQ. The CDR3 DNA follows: TGTGCCAGCAGCCATCAGGAAGGTCATCGGCAGCCCCAGCATTTT. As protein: CASSHQEGHRQPQHF.

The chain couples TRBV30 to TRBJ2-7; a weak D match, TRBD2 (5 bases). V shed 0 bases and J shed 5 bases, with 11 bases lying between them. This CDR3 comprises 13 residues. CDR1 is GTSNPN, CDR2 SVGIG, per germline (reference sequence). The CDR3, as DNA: TGTGCCTGGAGTGTCGGCGCCGGGGACGAGCAGTACTTC. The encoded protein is CAWSVGAGDEQYF. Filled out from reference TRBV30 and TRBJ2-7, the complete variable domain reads SQTIHQWPATLVQPVGSPLSLECTVEGTSNPNLYWYRQAAGRGLQLLFYSVGIGQISSEVPQNLSASRPQDRQFILSSKKLLLSDSGFYLCAWSVGAGDEQYFGPGTRLTVT.

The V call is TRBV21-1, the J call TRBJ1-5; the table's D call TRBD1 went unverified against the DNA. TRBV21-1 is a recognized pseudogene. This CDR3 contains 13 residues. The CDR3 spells CASSRARGQPQHF. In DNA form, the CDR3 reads TGTGCCAGCAGCAGGGCCAGGGGGCAGCCCCAGCATTTT.

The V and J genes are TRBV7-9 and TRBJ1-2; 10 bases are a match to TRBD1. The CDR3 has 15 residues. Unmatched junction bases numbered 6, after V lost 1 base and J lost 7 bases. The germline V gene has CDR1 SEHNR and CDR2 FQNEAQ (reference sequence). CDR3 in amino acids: CASSLETGGSSGYTF. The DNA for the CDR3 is TGTGCCAGCAGCTTAGAGACAGGGGGCTCTAGTGGCTACACCTTC.

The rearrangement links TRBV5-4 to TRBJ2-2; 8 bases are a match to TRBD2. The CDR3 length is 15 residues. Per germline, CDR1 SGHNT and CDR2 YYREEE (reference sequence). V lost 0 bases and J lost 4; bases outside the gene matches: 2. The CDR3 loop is CASSLGGGPTGELFF. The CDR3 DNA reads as TGTGCCAGCAGCTTGGGCGGGGGGCCCACCGGGGAGCTGTTTTTT.

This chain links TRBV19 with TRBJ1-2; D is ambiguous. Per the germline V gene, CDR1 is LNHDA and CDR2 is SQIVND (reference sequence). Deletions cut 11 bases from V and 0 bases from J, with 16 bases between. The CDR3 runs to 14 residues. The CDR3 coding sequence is TGTGCCTCAGTAGGTGGAGGCACTAACTATGGCTACACCTTC. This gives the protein CASVGGGTNYGYTF.

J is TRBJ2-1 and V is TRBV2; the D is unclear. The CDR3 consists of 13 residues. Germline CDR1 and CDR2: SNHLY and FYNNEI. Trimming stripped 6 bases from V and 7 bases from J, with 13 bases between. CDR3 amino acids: CASSSTMRNEQFF. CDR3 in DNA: TGTGCCAGCAGCAGTACAATGAGGAATGAGCAGTTCTTC.

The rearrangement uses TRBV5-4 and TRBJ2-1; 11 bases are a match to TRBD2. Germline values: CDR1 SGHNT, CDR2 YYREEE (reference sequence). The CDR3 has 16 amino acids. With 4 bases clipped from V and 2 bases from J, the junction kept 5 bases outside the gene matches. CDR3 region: CASSTILAGAYNEQFF. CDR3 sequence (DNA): TGTGCCAGCAGCACCATACTAGCGGGGGCCTACAATGAGCAGTTCTTC.

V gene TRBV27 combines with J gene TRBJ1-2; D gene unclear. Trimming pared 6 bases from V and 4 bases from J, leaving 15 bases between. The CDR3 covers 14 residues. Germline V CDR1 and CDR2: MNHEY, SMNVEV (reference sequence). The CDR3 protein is CASRRSEGIYGYTF. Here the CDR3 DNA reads TGTGCCAGCAGGCGGAGTGAGGGAATCTATGGCTACACCTTC.

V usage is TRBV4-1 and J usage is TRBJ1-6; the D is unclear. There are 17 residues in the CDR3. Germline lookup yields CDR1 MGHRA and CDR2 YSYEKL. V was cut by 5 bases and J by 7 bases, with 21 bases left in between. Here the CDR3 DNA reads TGCGCCAGCAGCTCCCCAGCGCGGTCAATTCTAAATTCACCCCTCCACTTT. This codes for CASSSPARSILNSPLHF.